A selection of T cell receptor beta chains follows, all from one sample in a study of cytomegalovirus exposure and HLA in healthy donors. TCRdb's table, derived via immunoSEQ multiplex PCR, lists solely in-frame clones and lacks some. The table lists about 180,000 clones, roughly 78% of them singletons, with 1% in the top ten. Sequencing used PBMCs. The receptors were sampled from a woman between 50 and 59 years old in good health and CMV-seropositive. CDR3s leave out the opening cysteine and the closing phenylalanine or tryptophan.

cdr3_aa: ASRPQGLKETQY; v_call: TRBV2
cdr3_aa: ASSLRGQSYTDTQY; v_call: TRBV7-9
cdr3_aa: ASNEQGRDYGYT; v_call: TRBV28
cdr3_aa: ASSPRTGGAGHIQY; v_call: TRBV14
cdr3_aa: ASSLLGGRNNEQF; v_call: TRBV11-2
cdr3_aa: ASRRDRGQYEQY; v_call: TRBV2
cdr3_aa: ASSSFDRVDYGYT; v_call: TRBV5-4
cdr3_aa: ASSYNRDGYT; v_call: TRBV6-5
cdr3_aa: ASSNDRDYPKNIQY; v_call: TRBV7-9
cdr3_aa: ASRDRGLANEKLF; v_call: TRBV2
cdr3_aa: ASNRGGGVIYEQY; v_call: TRBV28
cdr3_aa: ASSISGGLGNTIY; v_call: TRBV19
cdr3_aa: ASSLGTETGELF; v_call: TRBV5-4
cdr3_aa: ASSPPGGLAGINEQF; v_call: TRBV28
cdr3_aa: ASSQGRVREQY; v_call: TRBV5-4
cdr3_aa: ASSQLPITGNTIY; v_call: TRBV4-3
cdr3_aa: SVEGQGLSTDTQY; v_call: TRBV29-1
cdr3_aa: ASSQDKRDRGRLRSQY; v_call: TRBV4-1
cdr3_aa: ASSLVTSGGTDTQY; v_call: TRBV7-3
cdr3_aa: ASSLYGRGAIGANVLT; v_call: TRBV7-9
cdr3_aa: ASCPGGTDTQY; v_call: TRBV28
cdr3_aa: ASSFGGAYEQY; v_call: TRBV19
cdr3_aa: ASSLNRIGTGELF; v_call: TRBV27
cdr3_aa: ASSATDIFPYEQY; v_call: TRBV28
cdr3_aa: ASSQAEDRAAF; v_call: TRBV4-2
cdr3_aa: ASSWGTEKSNEQF; v_call: TRBV5-1
cdr3_aa: ASSRGTADEQY; v_call: TRBV7-9
cdr3_aa: ASSLVGRGNTEAF; v_call: TRBV11-2
cdr3_aa: ASSIDKKRIKLF; v_call: TRBV19
cdr3_aa: ASSQGRETQY; v_call: TRBV13
cdr3_aa: ASSFGVGGASEQY; v_call: TRBV5-1
cdr3_aa: ASSLSAGSPTDTQY; v_call: TRBV28
cdr3_aa: ATSRPNNYGYT; v_call: TRBV15
cdr3_aa: ASSVISGGRETQY; v_call: TRBV25-1
cdr3_aa: SSSFTDRGPQADTQY; v_call: TRBV7-9
cdr3_aa: ASSYRTGGAF; v_call: TRBV7-2
cdr3_aa: ASSEAGQGYSGNTIY; v_call: TRBV2
cdr3_aa: ASRTVSGTGVFYGYT; v_call: TRBV19
cdr3_aa: SSSLGGQFSNYGYT; v_call: TRBV7-9
cdr3_aa: SVGKGATNTGELF; v_call: TRBV29-1
cdr3_aa: ASSSLPTDYYEQY; v_call: TRBV7-9
cdr3_aa: ASSLRLNPGANVLT; v_call: TRBV7-9
cdr3_aa: ASSFSLYGYT; v_call: TRBV5-4
cdr3_aa: ASRNRGNSPLH; v_call: TRBV14
cdr3_aa: ASSPHDRVEEQY; v_call: TRBV9
cdr3_aa: ASSVDRGSGNTIY; v_call: TRBV9
cdr3_aa: ASSWDSLSQPQH; v_call: TRBV6-6
cdr3_aa: ASSIGLAVNNEQF; v_call: TRBV19
cdr3_aa: ASRSVYEQY; v_call: TRBV28
cdr3_aa: ASSPPPGGTNYGYT; v_call: TRBV28
cdr3_aa: ASTHGGTGGWNTEAF; v_call: TRBV28
cdr3_aa: ASSLYPPGTSGSEQY; v_call: TRBV7-3
cdr3_aa: ASSFPAARGEQY; v_call: TRBV7-2
cdr3_aa: ASSPRTGGLNEQY; v_call: TRBV27
cdr3_aa: ASSRDRVYEQY; v_call: TRBV4-2
cdr3_aa: ASSLLGGGNTEAF; v_call: TRBV7-3
cdr3_aa: ASSVDRDTGELF; v_call: TRBV5-4
cdr3_aa: ASSSPGLAIQQETQY; v_call: TRBV7-6
cdr3_aa: ASSLRTGETQY; v_call: TRBV7-3